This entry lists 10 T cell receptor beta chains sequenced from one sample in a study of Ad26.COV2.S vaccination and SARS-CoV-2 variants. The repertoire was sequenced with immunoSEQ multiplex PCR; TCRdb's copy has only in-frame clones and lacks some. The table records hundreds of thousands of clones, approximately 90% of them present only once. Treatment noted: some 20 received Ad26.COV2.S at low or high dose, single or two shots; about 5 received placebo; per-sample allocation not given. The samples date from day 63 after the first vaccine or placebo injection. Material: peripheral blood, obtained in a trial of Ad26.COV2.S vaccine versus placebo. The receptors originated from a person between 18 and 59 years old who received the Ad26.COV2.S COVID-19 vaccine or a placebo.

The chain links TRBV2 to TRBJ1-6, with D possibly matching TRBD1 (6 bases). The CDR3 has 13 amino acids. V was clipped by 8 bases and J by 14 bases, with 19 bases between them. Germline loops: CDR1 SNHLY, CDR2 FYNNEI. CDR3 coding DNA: TGTGCCAGCTCTGAGCAGGGGCTTAAATCCCTCCACTTT. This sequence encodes CASSEQGLKSLHF.

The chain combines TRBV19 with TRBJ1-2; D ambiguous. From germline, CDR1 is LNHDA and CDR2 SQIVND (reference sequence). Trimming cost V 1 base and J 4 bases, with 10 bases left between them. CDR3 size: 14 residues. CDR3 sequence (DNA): TGTGCCAGTAGTATAGGAGGCAGGATCTATGGCTACACCTTC. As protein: CASSIGGRIYGYTF.

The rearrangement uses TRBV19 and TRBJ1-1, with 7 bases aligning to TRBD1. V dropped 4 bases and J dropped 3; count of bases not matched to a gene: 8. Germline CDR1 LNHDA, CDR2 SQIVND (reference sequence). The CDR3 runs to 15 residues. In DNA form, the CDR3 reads TGTGCCAGTAGTAGGGCAGGGGGTAAGGACACTGAAGCTTTCTTT. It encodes CASSRAGGKDTEAFF.

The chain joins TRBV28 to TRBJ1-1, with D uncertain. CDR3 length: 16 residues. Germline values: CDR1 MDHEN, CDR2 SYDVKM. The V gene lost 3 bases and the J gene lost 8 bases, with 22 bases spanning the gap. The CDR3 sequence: CASSFSWGDTISEAFF. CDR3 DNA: TGTGCCAGCAGTTTTTCTTGGGGAGATACCATCTCCGAAGCTTTCTTT. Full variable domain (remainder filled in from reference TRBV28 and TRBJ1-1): DVKVTQSSRYLVKRTGEKVFLECVQDMDHENMFWYRQDPGLGLRLIYFSYDVKMKEKGDIPEGYSVSREKKERFSLILESASTNQTSMYLCASSFSWGDTISEAFFGQGTRLTVV.

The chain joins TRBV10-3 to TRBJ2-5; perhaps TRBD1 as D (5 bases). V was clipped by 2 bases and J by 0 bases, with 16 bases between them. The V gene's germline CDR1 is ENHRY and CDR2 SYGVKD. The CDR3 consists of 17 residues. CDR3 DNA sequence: TGTGCCATCAGTGAGCCCATAGACAGTGTCGACCAAGAGACCCAGTACTTC. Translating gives CAISEPIDSVDQETQYF.

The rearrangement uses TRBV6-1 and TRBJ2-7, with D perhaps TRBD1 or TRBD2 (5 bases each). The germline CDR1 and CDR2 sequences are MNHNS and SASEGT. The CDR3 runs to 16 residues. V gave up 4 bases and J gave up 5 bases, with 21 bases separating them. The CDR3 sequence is CASSAAPGQAPNEQYF. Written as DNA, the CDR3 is TGTGCCAGCAGTGCAGCTCCGGGGCAGGCTCCGAACGAGCAGTACTTC.

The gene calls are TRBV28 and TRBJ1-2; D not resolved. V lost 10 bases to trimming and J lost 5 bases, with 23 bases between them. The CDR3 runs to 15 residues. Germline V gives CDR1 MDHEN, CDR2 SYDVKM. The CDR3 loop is CAITPRSSRGYGYTF. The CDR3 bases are TGTGCCATCACCCCACGGAGCTCCCGAGGGTATGGCTACACCTTC.

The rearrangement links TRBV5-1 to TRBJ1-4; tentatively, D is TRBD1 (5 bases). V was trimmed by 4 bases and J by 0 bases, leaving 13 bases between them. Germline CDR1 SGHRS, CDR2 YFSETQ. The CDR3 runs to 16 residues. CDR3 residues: CASSPGTAATNEKLFF. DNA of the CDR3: TGCGCCAGCAGCCCCGGGACGGCTGCAACTAATGAAAAACTGTTTTTT.

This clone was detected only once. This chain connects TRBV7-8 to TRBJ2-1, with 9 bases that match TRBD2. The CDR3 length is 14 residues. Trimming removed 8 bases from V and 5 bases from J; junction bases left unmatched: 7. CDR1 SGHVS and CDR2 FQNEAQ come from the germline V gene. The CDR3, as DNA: TGTGCCAGCCGCCGAGCGGGGGGCCACAATGAGCAGTTCTTC. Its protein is CASRRAGGHNEQFF.

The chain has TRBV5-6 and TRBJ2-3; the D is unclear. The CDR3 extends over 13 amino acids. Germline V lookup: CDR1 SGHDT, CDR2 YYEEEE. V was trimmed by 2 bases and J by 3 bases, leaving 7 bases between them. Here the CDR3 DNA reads TGTGCCAGCAGCTTCCTTGGGACAGATACGCAGTATTTT. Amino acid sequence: CASSFLGTDTQYF.